The 4 T cell receptor beta chains in this list originate from one sample, sequenced in a study of T-cell reconstitution after alpha-beta-depleted transplantation in children. Preparation of the TCRbeta library was carried out with unique molecular identifiers. TCRdb fed the PCR reads into MiXCR, producing one record per CDR3 protein. The table lists hundreds of thousands of distinct CDR3 sequences, around 9.9% of them singletons. Sequences were derived from PBMCs, sampled before TCRalphabeta/CD19-depleted stem cell transplant. All receptors derive from a child under two years old with acute myeloid leukemia, due to receive a stem cell transplant.

This clonotype was counted many times. The rearrangement uses TRBV12-3 or TRBV12-4 and TRBJ1-4; 7 bases align to TRBD1. The CDR3 runs 14 residues. The trim removed 6 bases at V and 5 bases at J, leaving 6 bases unmatched. The CDR3 DNA follows: TGTGCCAGCAGCACAGACAGGGAAAATGAAAAACTGTTTTTT. Protein sequence: CASSTDRENEKLFF.

This clonotype was detected ten times or more. The chain recombines TRBV18 with TRBJ2-1; the match to TRBD2 covers 13 bases. CDR1 and CDR2 (germline): KGHSH, LQKENI. The CDR3 length is 15 residues. V lost 2 bases to trimming and J lost 7 bases; unmatched junction nucleotides: 2. In DNA form, the CDR3 reads TGTGCCAGCTCACCAGTGACTAGCGGGAGGAATGAGCAGTTCTTC. This gives the protein CASSPVTSGRNEQFF.

This clonotype came up many times. V and J are TRBV7-9 and TRBJ2-5; D is ambiguous. This CDR3 has 11 residues. V was shortened by 5 bases and J by 4 bases, with 5 bases between the two germline ends. Germline loops: CDR1 SEHNR, CDR2 FQNEAQ (reference sequence). The CDR3 protein is CASSRVETQYF. The CDR3 DNA reads TGTGCCAGCAGCCGCGTAGAGACCCAGTACTTC.

This clonotype was counted many times. This chain joins TRBV19 and TRBJ1-1; 7 bases line up with TRBD1. The germline CDR1 and CDR2 sequences are LNHDA and SQIVND (reference sequence). The CDR3 has 15 residues. Unmatched junction bases numbered 14, after V lost 10 bases and J lost 3 bases. The DNA for the CDR3 is TGTGCCACCATTCCCACCCGACAGGGACACACTGAAGCTTTCTTT. Translating it yields CATIPTRQGHTEAFF. Full variable domain (rest looked up from reference TRBV19 and TRBJ1-1): DGGITQSPKYLFRKEGQNVTLSCEQNLNHDAMYWYRQDPGQGLRLIYYSQIVNDFQKGDIAEGYSVSREKKESFPLTVTSAQKNPTAFYLCATIPTRQGHTEAFFGQGTRLTVV.